These T cell receptor beta chains were read from a single sample in a study of radiotherapy plus CTLA-4 blockade in lung cancer. This table comes from immunoSEQ multiplex PCR, and its TCRdb copy is limited to in-frame clones, with some not included. Here the sample spans more than 40,000 clones, around 83% being singletons. This specimen was peripheral blood, taken from a patient treated with radiotherapy plus ipilimumab. The receptor source for this set is a human donor with non-small cell lung cancer who had stable disease on radiotherapy plus ipilimumab. Each CDR3 is given with its conserved first and last residue. D genes are given only for firm matches. The size of a clone is reported for some rows only, either as once, few or many, or as a class for expanded clones.

cdr3_aa | cdr3_nt | v_call | d_call | j_call | clone_size
CASSLGAPGTLSYNEQFF | TGTGCCAGCAGTTTAGGGGCCCCCGGGACACTCTCCTACAATGAGCAGTTCTTC | TRBV27 | NA | TRBJ2-1 | NA
CASSGTDRMQETQYF | TGTGCCAGCAGTGGGACCGACAGAATGCAAGAGACCCAGTACTTC | TRBV6-1 | NA | TRBJ2-5 | NA
CASSQVDSATKGTEAFF | TGCGCCAGCAGCCAAGTTGACAGTGCGACGAAAGGGACTGAAGCTTTCTTT | TRBV4-3 | NA | TRBJ1-1 | once
CASSARQFYEQYF | TGTGCCAGCAGCGCAAGACAGTTCTACGAGCAGTACTTC | TRBV7-9 | NA | TRBJ2-7 | NA
CASSSGYMNTEAFF | TGTGCCAGCAGCTCGGGATACATGAACACTGAAGCTTTCTTT | TRBV5-4 | NA | TRBJ1-1 | NA
CASSQPARGNTIYF | TGCGCCAGCAGCCAGCCGGCGAGGGGAAACACCATATATTTT | TRBV4-1 | NA | TRBJ1-3 | NA
CATSRDLASGNTIYF | TGTGCCACCAGCAGAGATTTGGCATCTGGAAACACCATATATTTT | TRBV15 | NA | TRBJ1-3 | NA
CASRAIRQSTDTQYF | TGCGCCAGCAGGGCGATAAGACAGAGCACAGATACGCAGTATTTT | TRBV5-1 | NA | TRBJ2-3 | NA
CASSLGSGQGDQHYGYTF | TGTGCCAGCAGCTTGGGATCGGGACAGGGGGACCAGCACTATGGCTACACCTTC | TRBV13 | TRBD1 | TRBJ1-2 | NA
CASSLTSGSVDEQFF | TGTGCCAGCAGCTTAACTAGCGGGAGTGTCGATGAGCAGTTCTTC | TRBV11-3 | TRBD2 | TRBJ2-1 | NA
CASSQRGRTDTEAFF | TGTGCCAGCAGCCAACGCGGCCGGACTGACACTGAAGCTTTCTTT | TRBV16 | NA | TRBJ1-1 | NA
CASSRGASNYGYTF | TGTGCCAGCAGCCGCGGTGCGTCCAACTATGGCTACACCTTC | TRBV2 | NA | TRBJ1-2 | few
CASSLVGDRGNEQFF | TGTGCCAGCAGCTTGGTGGGGGACAGGGGGAATGAGCAGTTCTTC | TRBV5-5 | TRBD1 | TRBJ2-1 | once
CASIRQGTSDTQYF | TGTGCCAGCATCCGACAGGGGACATCAGATACGCAGTATTTT | TRBV2 | TRBD1 | TRBJ2-3 | few
CTSSQGSGRRRETQYF | TGCACCAGCAGCCAAGGCAGCGGGAGGCGCAGAGAGACCCAGTACTTC | TRBV1 | NA | TRBJ2-5 | NA
CAWNQRGGNEQFF | TGTGCCTGGAACCAGCGGGGGGGCAATGAGCAGTTCTTC | TRBV30 | TRBD2 | TRBJ2-1 | NA
CASTSLGSERYEQYF | TGTGCCAGCACCTCGCTCGGGAGTGAGCGCTACGAGCAGTACTTC | TRBV6-1 | NA | TRBJ2-7 | NA
CASSLVLAGLEQFF | TGTGCCAGCAGCTTAGTACTAGCGGGGCTGGAGCAGTTCTTC | TRBV7-2 | TRBD2 | TRBJ2-1 | NA
CASSSKEREDSYNEQFF | TGTGCCAGCAGCTCAAAGGAGCGGGAGGATTCCTACAATGAGCAGTTCTTC | TRBV7-9 | TRBD2 | TRBJ2-1 | once
CASSPRVGTVNNEQFF | TGTGCCAGCAGTCCAAGGGTCGGGACAGTCAACAATGAGCAGTTCTTC | TRBV27 | TRBD1 | TRBJ2-1 | few
CASSQTSGSSYEQYF | TGCGCCAGCAGCCAAACTAGCGGTAGCTCCTACGAGCAGTACTTC | TRBV5-1 | TRBD2 | TRBJ2-7 | once
CASRRGHGEKLFF | TGTGCCAGCAGACGCGGACACGGCGAAAAACTGTTTTTT | TRBV6-5 | NA | TRBJ1-4 | NA
CASSLVGSYNEQFF | TGCGCCAGCAGCCTGGTCGGGTCCTACAATGAGCAGTTCTTC | TRBV5-1 | NA | TRBJ2-1 | NA
CASSPGVPTGELFF | TGTGCCAGCAGCCCCGGGGTCCCGACCGGGGAGCTGTTTTTT | TRBV7-7 | NA | TRBJ2-2 | NA
CASSLAVSGPGTDTQYF | TGCGCCAGCAGCTTGGCGGTAAGCGGGCCCGGCACAGATACGCAGTATTTT | TRBV5-1 | NA | TRBJ2-3 | NA
CASSLPTSGRADTQYF | TGTGCCAGCAGCTTACCGACTAGCGGGAGGGCAGATACGCAGTATTTT | TRBV7-9 | TRBD2 | TRBJ2-3 | NA
CASTTKTGMNSEAFF | TGTGCCAGTACCACAAAAACAGGGATGAACTCTGAAGCTTTCTTT | TRBV19 | NA | TRBJ1-1 | NA
CASSVATGSTNEKLFF | TGTGCCAGCAGCGTAGCTACAGGGTCGACTAATGAAAAACTGTTTTTT | TRBV9 | NA | TRBJ1-4 | NA
CASSLSSSGNEQFF | TGTGCCAGCAGCTTATCGTCCAGCGGCAATGAGCAGTTCTTC | TRBV7-3 | NA | TRBJ2-1 | few
CASSVEEIAGGPGYEQYF | TGTGCCAGCAGCGTAGAGGAAATAGCGGGAGGGCCGGGCTACGAGCAGTACTTC | TRBV9 | TRBD2 | TRBJ2-7 | few
CASSWGQGGIDTQYF | TGTGCCAGCAGTTGGGGACAGGGGGGGATAGATACGCAGTATTTT | TRBV6-6 | TRBD1 | TRBJ2-3 | NA
CASSSRQGGYTF | TGTGCCAGCAGCTCAAGACAGGGAGGCTACACCTTC | TRBV11-1 | TRBD1 | TRBJ1-2 | once
CASNPRSGLAQVGEQFF | TGTGCCAGCAACCCTCGGTCGGGACTAGCTCAAGTAGGTGAGCAGTTCTTC | TRBV27 | TRBD2 | TRBJ2-1 | NA
CASSQEPGGNTIYF | TGTGCCAGCAGCCAAGAACCAGGGGGAAACACCATATATTTT | TRBV14 | NA | TRBJ1-3 | NA
CASSLQPPAGHEQFF | TGTGCCAGCAGCTTGCAGCCCCCCGCGGGCCATGAGCAGTTCTTC | TRBV7-2 | NA | TRBJ2-1 | NA
CAWSLVALTDGYTF | TGTGCCTGGAGTCTTGTTGCCCTGACAGATGGCTACACCTTC | TRBV30 | NA | TRBJ1-2 | NA
CASSHGQGAYEQYF | TGTGCCAGCAGCCACGGACAGGGGGCCTACGAGCAGTACTTC | TRBV4-2 | TRBD1 | TRBJ2-7 | NA